This T cell receptor (beta chain) was sequenced for a study of monozygotic twins with inflammatory bowel disease. Total RNA amounting to about 3,700 ng went into each TCR library. Per-sample cDNA came from eight separate reactions. Molecular identifiers with 6-nucleotide sample barcodes were added during cDNA synthesis via template switching. TCRdb re-analyzed the 5' RACE reads; it lists each CDR3 protein once, without DNA. This table holds 350,000 to 550,000 distinct CDR3 sequences. This TCR was recovered from a human donor with ulcerative colitis or Crohn's disease, or a healthy co-twin of an affected twin (not recorded which). The sequencing input was blood.

This CDR3 reads CATSRVTAGGIQETQYF. The rearrangement uses TRBV15 and TRBJ2-5; TCRdb proposes TRBD2, but this gene call is untestable without DNA. CDR1 is LNHNV, CDR2 YYDKDF, per germline (reference sequence). The CDR3 spans 17 residues.